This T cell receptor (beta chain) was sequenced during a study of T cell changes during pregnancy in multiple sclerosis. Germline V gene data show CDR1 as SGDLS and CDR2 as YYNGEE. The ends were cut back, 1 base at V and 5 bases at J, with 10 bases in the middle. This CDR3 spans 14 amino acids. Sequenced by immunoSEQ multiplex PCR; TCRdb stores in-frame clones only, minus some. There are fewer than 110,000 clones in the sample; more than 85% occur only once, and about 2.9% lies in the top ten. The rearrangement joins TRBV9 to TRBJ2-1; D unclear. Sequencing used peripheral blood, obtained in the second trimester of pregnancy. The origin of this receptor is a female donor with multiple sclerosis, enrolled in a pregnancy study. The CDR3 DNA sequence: TGTGCCAGCAGCGTAAGCGACTTCCACAATGAGCAGTTCTTC. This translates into CASSVSDFHNEQFF. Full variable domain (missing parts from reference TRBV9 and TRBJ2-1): DSGVTQTPKHLITATGQRVTLRCSPRSGDLSVYWYQQSLDQGLQFLIQYYNGEERAKGNILERFSAQQFPDLHSELNLSSLELGDSALYFCASSVSDFHNEQFFGPGTRLTVL.